What follows are 15 T cell receptor beta chains derived from one specimen sequenced in a study of T cell responses to AZD1222 COVID-19 vaccine. Only in-frame clones appear in the TCRdb table, and some are missing; sequencing was by immunoSEQ multiplex PCR. The sample gives 100,000 or so clones, roughly 86% of which show up once; 4.2% is in the top ten. Sequenced here: peripheral blood, sampled on day 0 of MenACWY control vaccination. These receptors all come from an adult in good health.

This rearrangement joins TRBV7-2 to TRBJ2-5; perhaps D is TRBD1 or TRBD2 (7 bases each). Per the germline V gene, CDR1 is SGHTA and CDR2 is FQGNSA. Trimming shortened V by 5 bases and J by 4 bases, and 14 bases separated the two germline ends. This CDR3 comprises 14 residues. In DNA, the CDR3 is TGTGCCAGCAGCCCGCAGGGGGGGAGAGAGACCCAGTACTTC. Residues: CASSPQGGRETQYF. Full variable domain (rest looked up from reference TRBV7-2 and TRBJ2-5): GAGVSQSPSNKVTEKGKDVELRCDPISGHTALYWYRQSLGQGLEFLIYFQGNSAPDKSGLPSDRFSAERTGGSVSTLTIQRTQQEDSAVYLCASSPQGGRETQYFGPGTRLLVL.

This chain links TRBV5-6 with TRBJ2-3; D is uncertain. V was pared by 1 base and J by 4 bases, with 10 bases between. This CDR3 spans 14 amino acids. Germline CDR1 is SGHDT and CDR2 is YYEEEE. CDR3 sequence (DNA): TGTGCCAGCAGCTTGTACTCGCCTCCAGATACGCAGTATTTT. As protein: CASSLYSPPDTQYF.

This chain uses TRBV5-1 with TRBJ1-4; D unresolved. Germline-derived CDR1 and CDR2 are SGHRS and YFSETQ. The CDR3 has 12 amino acids. The V gene lost 3 bases and the J gene lost 6 bases, with 6 bases spanning the gap. The CDR3 sequence is CASSSRDEKLFF. CDR3 nucleotides: TGCGCCAGCAGCTCCCGGGATGAAAAACTGTTTTTT.

About this clone: Other DNA sequences in the same sample also yield this CDR3. The chain carries TRBV5-1 and TRBJ2-7; possibly TRBD1 or TRBD2 for D (5 bases each). Trimming cost V 0 bases and J 0 bases, with 10 bases left between them. Germline V lookup: CDR1 SGHRS, CDR2 YFSETQ. This CDR3 spans 15 amino acids. The DNA of the CDR3 is TGCGCCAGCAGCTTGGTTTCAGGGAGCTCCTACGAGCAGTACTTC. This translates into CASSLVSGSSYEQYF.

The V call is TRBV19, the J call TRBJ1-1, with D possibly being TRBD1 (6 bases). The V gene's germline CDR1 is LNHDA and CDR2 SQIVND (reference sequence). V lost 5 bases to trimming and J lost 1 base, with 23 bases between them. The length of the CDR3 is 18 residues. CDR3 region: CASSSTRDWGLQNTEAFF. CDR3 sequence (DNA): TGTGCCAGTAGTTCCACTAGGGATTGGGGGCTACAGAACACTGAAGCTTTCTTT.

This chain uses TRBV5-6 with TRBJ2-7; 10 bases fit TRBD1. The J call may be wrong; the DNA end is better matched by TRBJ2-5. The CDR3 extends over 13 amino acids. Per the germline V gene, CDR1 is SGHDT and CDR2 is YYEEEE. CDR3 amino acids: CASSSTGGSTQYF. The CDR3 coding sequence is TGTGCCAGCAGCTCGACAGGGGGCTCGACCCAGTACTTC.

This sequence joins TRBV4-3 and TRBJ2-2; no clear D gene. CDR3 length equals 16 residues. Germline CDR1 is LGHNA and CDR2 is YSLEER. V dropped 1 base and J dropped 2 bases, with 11 bases sitting between them. This chain's CDR3 is CASSQVTVRNTGELFF. The CDR3, as DNA: TGCGCCAGCAGCCAAGTAACGGTCAGAAACACCGGGGAGCTGTTTTTT.

The V call is TRBV19, the J call TRBJ1-1; perhaps TRBD1 as D (5 bases). Germline V gene lookup returns CDR1 LNHDA and CDR2 SQIVND (reference sequence). The CDR3 is 12 amino acids. V dropped 0 bases and J dropped 11 bases, with 10 bases sitting between them. In DNA form, the CDR3 reads TGTGCCAGTAGTATAGATGACAGAAAGGCTTTCTTT. Amino acids: CASSIDDRKAFF.

J is TRBJ2-7 and V is TRBV28; 7 positions match TRBD1. Per germline, CDR1 MDHEN and CDR2 SYDVKM. J lost 3 bases, V lost 4 bases, and 12 bases had no gene match. CDR3 length: 16 amino acids. This CDR3 is CASSSPNRGGRYEQYF. The DNA of the CDR3 is TGTGCCAGCAGTTCCCCTAACAGGGGCGGTCGCTACGAGCAGTACTTC.

V gene TRBV28 combines with J gene TRBJ1-4; TRBD1 is a possible D gene (5 bases). The V and J ends lost 2 bases and 9 bases respectively, with 19 bases between them. CDR1 MDHEN and CDR2 SYDVKM come from the germline V gene. The CDR3 is 16 amino acids. DNA of the CDR3: TGTGCCAGCAGTTTAGGGTTTCCAGGGTCGACTAAAAAACTGTTTTTT. This codes for CASSLGFPGSTKKLFF.

This chain's CDR3 is CASSLTAGGLVGSTDTQYF. CDR3 coding DNA: TGCGCCAGCAGCTTGACAGCGGGGGGGTTAGTAGGGAGCACAGATACGCAGTATTTT. The V and J genes are TRBV5-1 and TRBJ2-3; 10 nucleotides line up with TRBD2. This CDR3 spans 19 amino acids. Losses at the gene ends were 1 base for V and 0 bases for J; bases not matched to a gene: 11. Germline-derived CDR1 and CDR2 are SGHRS and YFSETQ.

The chain combines TRBV4-1 with TRBJ2-5; TRBD2 agrees at 8 bases. This CDR3 region has 15 residues. V trimming: 1 base; J trimming: 1 base; junction bases outside the gene matches: 2. Germline V gene sequence: CDR1 MGHRA, CDR2 YSYEKL. DNA for the CDR3: TGCGCCAGCAGCCAAGGAAGCGGGAGCCAAGAGACCCAGTACTTC. It encodes CASSQGSGSQETQYF.

This clone has more than one count but fewer than ten. The chain employs TRBV23-1 and TRBJ1-6; 7 bases agree with TRBD1. TRBV23-1 is an ORF for which the function is uncertain. This CDR3 is built from 15 residues. Trimming took 8 bases from V and 6 from J; bases not matched to a gene: 10. Here the CDR3 DNA reads TGCGCCAGCGTCTACAGGGGAATGAGTAATTCACCCCTCCACTTT. Its translation is CASVYRGMSNSPLHF.

V gene TRBV29-1 combines with J gene TRBJ1-1; 10 nucleotides line up with TRBD1. The CDR3 has 17 amino acids. Germline V CDR1 and CDR2: SQVTM, ANQGSEA. The J segment lost 4 bases and the V segment lost 7 bases, leaving 18 bases of the junction unmatched. The CDR3 protein is CSDRTGGNLGDSTEAFF. The CDR3 coding sequence is TGCAGCGACCGGACAGGGGGGAACTTGGGGGACAGCACTGAAGCTTTCTTT.

The chain has TRBV6-2 or TRBV6-3 and TRBJ1-5; D is uncertain. The CDR3 spans 13 residues. Germline V gene sequence: CDR1 MNHEY, CDR2 SVGEGT. Trimming shortened V by 5 bases and J by 7 bases, and 12 bases separated the two germline ends. The DNA of the CDR3 is TGTGCCAGCAGTCGACGAATGGACCAGCCCCAGCATTTT. As protein: CASSRRMDQPQHF.